Listed below are T cell receptor beta chains from one sample, sequenced in a study of neoadjuvant anti-PD-1 for oral cavity cancer. TCRdb's table, derived via immunoSEQ multiplex PCR, lists solely in-frame clones and lacks some. This sample has roughly 20,000 clones; around 45% occur once, and the top ten carry about two fifths. The sequenced sample was tumor tissue, obtained after nivolumab (anti-PD-1) treatment. These receptors all stem from a person aged 35 to 85 with oral cavity squamous cell carcinoma. Both conserved end residues are part of each CDR3. D genes are given only for firm matches. Clone size is shown for a subset of rows, as once, few, many or a class of expanded clone.

V	D	J	size	CDR3	DNA
TRBV4-1	TRBD1	TRBJ1-2	NA	CASSQGSTGVRYGYTF	TGCGCCAGCAGCCAAGGGTCCACAGGGGTGCGATATGGCTACACCTTC
TRBV7-3	TRBD2	TRBJ2-1	once	CASSEAGGRNEQFF	TGTGCCAGCAGCGAAGCGGGGGGGCGGAATGAGCAGTTCTTC
TRBV7-7	TRBD2	TRBJ2-1	NA	CASSLELGLAGKSSYNEQFF	TGTGCCAGCAGCTTAGAGTTGGGGCTAGCGGGGAAATCCTCCTACAATGAGCAGTTCTTC
TRBV5-4	TRBD1	TRBJ2-7	NA	CASSHRTGMNEQYF	TGCGCCAGCAGCCACCGGACAGGGATGAACGAGCAGTACTTC
TRBV7-2	NA	TRBJ2-2	NA	CASSISTLNTGELFF	TGTGCCAGCAGCATCTCCACCCTGAACACCGGGGAGCTGTTTTTT
TRBV6-5	NA	TRBJ1-5	medium-sized	CASSYSRGEGQPQHF	TGTGCCAGCAGTTACAGCAGGGGCGAGGGACAGCCCCAGCATTTT
TRBV7-9	TRBD1	TRBJ1-4	NA	CASSLRGTGYEKLFF	TGTGCCAGCAGCCTACGCGGGACAGGATACGAAAAACTGTTTTTT
TRBV19	NA	TRBJ1-2	NA	CASSISKAGAKGYTF	TGTGCCAGTAGTATAAGTAAGGCCGGGGCGAAGGGCTACACCTTC
TRBV5-4	TRBD1	TRBJ2-3	many	CASSPSQGALRTDTQYF	TGTGCCAGCAGCCCGTCTCAGGGGGCGTTGAGGACAGATACGCAGTATTTT
TRBV4-3	NA	TRBJ1-1	NA	CASSQSRRGTEAFF	TGCGCCAGCAGCCAATCCAGGAGGGGCACTGAAGCTTTCTTT
TRBV18	NA	TRBJ2-1	NA	CASSPGTLNEQFF	TGTGCCAGCTCACCAGGGACCCTCAATGAGCAGTTCTTC
TRBV6-8	NA	TRBJ1-2	few	CASSYSSGPGFNGYTF	TGTGCCAGCAGTTACTCCTCAGGACCGGGATTTAATGGCTACACCTTC
TRBV5-4	TRBD2	TRBJ2-1	NA	CASSLPLAANEQFF	TGTGCCAGCAGCTTACCTCTAGCGGCCAATGAGCAGTTCTTC
TRBV6-1	NA	TRBJ1-5	NA	CASSELAGYSNQPQHF	TGTGCCAGCAGTGAGTTAGCAGGTTATAGCAATCAGCCCCAGCATTTT
TRBV2	NA	TRBJ1-1	NA	CASSERGLNTEAFF	TGTGCCAGCAGTGAAAGAGGGCTCAACACTGAAGCTTTCTTT
TRBV4-1	NA	TRBJ1-2	NA	CASSQDVGQGNYGYTF	TGCGCCAGCAGCCAAGATGTTGGGCAGGGAAACTATGGCTACACCTTC